A single T cell receptor (beta chain) is shown here with its context. The clone's antigen remains unknown. Nothing much larger sits one base from this clone, and base qualities are not available. The sample comes from a study of PD-1 blockade in mismatch repair-deficient tumors (dated by TCRdb to about 2017). The study in broad terms: Between late 2013 and September 2016, the trial enrolled approximately 91 consecutive patients with some eleven types of mismatch repair-deficient cancer, all of whom had received prior treatment and were progressing. Deep sequencing of TCR CDR3 regions was used to track tumor-associated T cell clones in peripheral blood of patients responding to PD-1 blockade.

V drops 0 bases and J drops 3 bases, leaving 9 bases in between. The CDR3 runs 15 amino acids, cysteine and phenylalanine included. The CDR3 DNA has 45 bases and is translated from base 1. As encoded in the germline V gene, CDR1 is MDHEN while CDR2 is SYDVKM. Broader findings and caveats from the paper: After pembrolizumab, tumor-resident clones, which were often undetectable in blood before treatment, expanded rapidly and then contracted, generally ahead of radiologic responses.

Mismatch repair deficiency in every enrolled patient was established by polymerase chain reaction or immunohistochemistry. Three patients who responded to pembrolizumab therapy underwent TCR sequencing. In the phase II trial, pembrolizumab PD-1 blockade was tested prospectively in advanced mismatch repair-deficient cancers, no matter which tissue of origin the cancers came from. Peripheral blood T cell samples were gathered serially, both before PD-1 blockade started and at multiple time points afterward. Blood sampling times were reported as weeks after the first pembrolizumab dose. Receptor amplification or capture employed the immunoSEQ multiplex PCR assay. Entries here come from immuneACCESS through TCRdb and include only in-frame sequences with V and J called. Some clones fail to appear in such tables; in the studies checked, an unresolved V gene covers under half of the shortfall, and the cause of the remainder is unknown. The sample table lists some 15,000 clones, roughly 84% of them with a count of one. Around 1.8% of the sample rests with the top ten.

The V gene is TRBV28 and the J gene is TRBJ2-1; possibly the D gene is TRBD1, per 5 matching bases. The clonotype comes from an adult with mismatch repair-deficient cancer. The sample consisted of PBMCs, taken less than 15 weeks after starting pembrolizumab. CDR3 loop: CASSLWDTYYNEQFF. The base sequence is TGTGCCAGCAGTTTATGGGACACCTACTACAATGAGCAGTTCTTC. With all but the CDR3 taken from the reference TRBV28 and TRBJ2-1 genes, the full variable domain is: DVKVTQSSRYLVKRTGEKVFLECVQDMDHENMFWYRQDPGLGLRLIYFSYDVKMKEKGDIPEGYSVSREKKERFSLILESASTNQTSMYLCASSLWDTYYNEQFFGPGTRLTVL.